Below are 10 T cell receptor beta chains sequenced from a single sample in a study of vaccination and CD4 T cells after COVID-19. Antigens of these TCRs are unknown. Oncomine TCR Beta short-read sequencing was applied to DNA from cultured CD4+ T cells. MiXCR, applied by TCRdb to the PCR reads, yields one record per CDR3 protein. The sample lists more than 9,500 distinct CDR3 sequences, approximately 57% occurring once. This sample's treatment: roughly 11-day PBMC culture with coronavirus spike peptide pools or control peptides (ViraFEST assay). What was sequenced was CD4+ T cells from blood, cultured in vitro. The receptor source for this set is a human donor who had recovered from COVID-19.

This clonotype was picked up one time. The V gene is TRBV20-1, the J gene TRBJ2-7; D perhaps matches TRBD1 (6 bases). CDR1 is DFQATT and CDR2 is SNEGSKA in the germline V gene (reference sequence). The CDR3 has 13 residues. Trimming took 3 bases from V and 2 from J, leaving 11 bases between them. As DNA, the CDR3 is TGCAGTGCTAGGCACGGACAGCCCTACGAGCAGTACTTC. Protein product: CSARHGQPYEQYF.

The chain couples TRBV11-2 to TRBJ1-1; no clear D. The length of the CDR3 is 13 residues. Germline V gene data show CDR1 as SGHAT and CDR2 as FQNNGV. Trimming took off 7 bases at V and 0 bases at J, with 9 bases between the two ends. The chain's CDR3 is CASTLNMNTEAFF. CDR3 DNA sequence: TGTGCCAGCACCCTTAACATGAACACTGAAGCTTTCTTT.

A few counts support this clonotype. The V call is TRBV6-1, the J call TRBJ1-1, with a weak D call TRBD1 (6 bases). The CDR3 is made up of 16 amino acids. Germline CDR1 MNHNS, CDR2 SASEGT. V lost 10 bases and J 0 bases, leaving 21 bases between the germline ends. CDR3 loop: CANAALGGTMNTEAFF. DNA of the CDR3: TGTGCCAACGCAGCCTTGGGGGGCACCATGAACACTGAAGCTTTCTTT.

The rearrangement uses TRBV24-1 and TRBJ2-2; D possibly corresponds to TRBD1 (6 bases). The ends were cut back, 3 bases at V and 0 bases at J, with 19 bases in the middle. Germline V CDR1 and CDR2: KGHDR, SFDVKD. This CDR3 contains 19 residues. DNA of the CDR3: TGTGCCACCAGTGATGGAGCCCTGACAGGCGCCTCGAACACCGGGGAGCTGTTTTTT. Its protein product is CATSDGALTGASNTGELFF.

This chain links TRBV19 with TRBJ1-6; 11 bases map to TRBD1. J gave up 4 bases and V 6 bases, and 5 bases lay outside the gene matches. Germline CDR1 and CDR2: LNHDA and SQIVND (reference sequence). This CDR3 is built from 16 residues. DNA for the CDR3: TGTGCCAGTAGGAAAGGGACAGGGGGATATAATTCACCCCTCCACTTT. It translates to CASRKGTGGYNSPLHF.

Only a few counts were recorded for this clonotype. The rearrangement links TRBV6-2 or TRBV6-3 to TRBJ1-1, with D maybe TRBD1 (5 bases). The CDR3 is 15 residues long. Trimming took off 0 bases at V and 1 base at J, with 9 bases between the two ends. The germline V gene has CDR1 MNHEY and CDR2 SVGEGT. The CDR3 DNA reads as TGTGCCAGCAGTTACTCTGACAGAGGGAACACTGAAGCTTTCTTT. This sequence encodes CASSYSDRGNTEAFF.

The chain employs TRBV5-1 and TRBJ2-7; 7 bases line up with TRBD2. The ends lost 2 bases at V and 0 bases at J; junction bases unmatched: 5. Germline CDR1 and CDR2: SGHRS and YFSETQ. The CDR3 runs 15 residues. CDR3 sequence (DNA): TGCGCCAGCAGCTTCAGCGGGGCTAGCTCCTACGAGCAGTACTTC. Its protein product is CASSFSGASSYEQYF.

This clonotype is medium-sized (0.01 to 0.1%). The V and J genes are TRBV10-1 and TRBJ2-3; no firm D call. This CDR3 region has 13 residues. Trimming pared 2 bases from V and 1 base from J, leaving 4 bases between. Germline values: CDR1 WNHNN, CDR2 SYGVQD (reference sequence). The CDR3 nucleotides are TGCGCCAGCAGTGAGCCTGGCACAGATACGCAGTATTTT. As protein: CASSEPGTDTQYF.

The rearrangement links TRBV30 to TRBJ2-3; TRBD1 matches at 8 bases. The trim removed 8 bases at V and 1 base at J, leaving 5 bases unmatched. Germline-derived CDR1 and CDR2 are GTSNPN and SVGIG (reference sequence). CDR3 length: 13 amino acids. The CDR3 reads CAGGQGGTDTQYF. CDR3 sequence (DNA): TGTGCCGGCGGACAGGGTGGCACAGATACGCAGTATTTT.

The chain is built from TRBV19 and TRBJ1-5; no definite D call. V lost 2 bases to trimming and J lost 0 bases, with 8 bases between them. This CDR3 has 15 residues. In germline, CDR1 is LNHDA, CDR2 SQIVND (reference sequence). CDR3 amino acids: CASSILQNSNQPQHF. The CDR3 DNA is TGTGCCAGTAGTATACTACAGAATAGCAATCAGCCCCAGCATTTT. The full variable domain, rest sourced from reference TRBV19 and TRBJ1-5, is DGGITQSPKYLFRKEGQNVTLSCEQNLNHDAMYWYRQDPGQGLRLIYYSQIVNDFQKGDIAEGYSVSREKKESFPLTVTSAQKNPTAFYLCASSILQNSNQPQHFGDGTRLSIL.